This T cell receptor beta chain was identified during a study of blood T cell repertoires in COVID-19. Study as a whole: Acute and convalescent COVID-19 specimens originated in the United States, Italy and Spain.

CDR1 and CDR2 (germline): LGHDT, YNNKEL (reference sequence). Trimming cost V 4 bases and J 6 bases; bases outside gene matches: 6. The length of the CDR3 is 15 residues. In the authors' methods: Researchers report that nucleated cell counts were estimated from reference gene primer amplification. Assay used: immunoSEQ multiplex PCR; TCRdb lists only in-frame clones, some missing. The D gene and trimming were derived from the DNA, and the V and J assignments and clone size from that table. The profile shows approximately 160,000 clones, around 87% of them singletons. Sequenced: peripheral blood. The receptor comes from a man in his sixties with COVID-19, enrolled during active disease. V gene TRBV3-1 (or the pseudogene TRBV3-2) combines with J gene TRBJ2-3, with 11 positions matching TRBD2. CDR3: CASSLIAGGGDTQYF. CDR3 coding DNA: TGTGCCAGCAGCCTTATAGCGGGGGGGGGCGATACGCAGTATTTT.